A single T cell receptor beta chain is shown here with its context. Its specific antigen is unknown. Base quality data are lacking; no much larger clone is found one base away. Including the terminal cysteine and phenylalanine, the CDR3 comprises 17 residues. Of the read, only the CDR3 DNA is kept; its 51 bases are in frame from base 1. CDR1 and CDR2 are drawn from the germline V gene: MNHNS, SASEGT. The germline V end is reduced by 4 bases and the J end by 1 base; junction bases left unmatched: 13. For sequencing of the TCRbeta CDR3 region, genomic DNA was extracted from the sorted cells. The immunoSEQ Assay was used for sequencing of TCRbeta CDR3 regions. TCRdb limited this immuneACCESS table to in-frame rearrangements with V and J called. A share of clones is missing; checked studies link under half to unresolved V genes, and the rest is unexplained. The table for this sample lists more than 25,000 clones; roughly 91% of them were counted only once. The ten most abundant clones make up about a tenth of the sample.

This sample stems from a study of OX40 agonist ivuxolimab in advanced cancers. General notes on the study: Ivuxolimab, which targeted the costimulatory receptor OX40 (CD134), was an agonistic, fully human IgG2 monoclonal antibody. Intravenous ivuxolimab was administered to patients every 2 weeks at six dose levels: 0.01, 0.1, 0.3, 1.5, 3 and 10 mg/kg. Of the 50 to 55 dose-escalation patients, hepatocellular carcinoma was present in about 20, melanoma in around 15, renal cell carcinoma in 9 and head and neck cancer in 9. Prior anti-PD-1, anti-PD-L1 or anti-CTLA-4 therapy was permitted, and 30% to 45% of dose-escalation patients had received checkpoint inhibitors. The purpose of peripheral TCRbeta sequencing was to test whether ivuxolimab changed TCR sequence diversity and led to clonal T-cell expansion. Partial responses occurred in three dose-escalation patients, of whom one had hepatocellular carcinoma and two had cutaneous melanoma. A male proportion of almost 85% and a mean age of approximately 62 years, ranging from 23 to 79, were recorded for the dose-escalation cohort. The paper covers the monotherapy dose-escalation part of the phase I ivuxolimab trial, which included N of about 50 patients. What the work shows at the level of the full study, not this receptor alone: At doses of 0.1 to 3.0 mg/kg, clonal expansion of both CD4+ and CD8+ T cells in blood was seen between baseline and week 6. The antigen specificity of the peripheral T cells that underwent clonal expansion was not determined. After ivuxolimab, CD8+ T cells had more expanded clones than CD4+ T cells on average. Low levels of normalized T-cell clonal expansion were also seen in some patients who did not respond. In the 0.1-3.0 mg/kg groups, partial responders were among the patients with the lowest normalized peripheral clonal expansion, particularly in CD8+ T cells.

Patients with autoimmune disease history or receiving systemic immunosuppression were excluded from the trial. Peripheral blood for TCR sequencing was collected from all dose cohorts at baseline, on cycle 4 day 1, and on cycle 7 day 1. Samples were obtained from an open-label, multicenter, first-in-human phase I dose-escalation trial of ivuxolimab. Adults with locally advanced or metastatic head and neck squamous cell, hepatocellular, melanoma or renal cell carcinoma were enrolled in the trial. Before TCR sequencing, CD4+ T cells and CD8+ T cells from peripheral blood were sorted into separate populations.

The receptor chain draws on TRBV6-1 and TRBJ2-7; 7 middle bases align to TRBD1. The TCR sequence derives from an adult with an advanced solid tumor such as melanoma, head and neck, liver or kidney cancer. This specimen was CD4+ or CD8+ T cells sorted from blood, taken in a trial of the OX40 agonist ivuxolimab. This receptor carries the CDR3 CASSGVSGQVKSYEQYF. The nucleotide sequence is given as TGTGCCAGCAGTGGGGTATCAGGACAGGTGAAGTCCTACGAGCAGTACTTC.